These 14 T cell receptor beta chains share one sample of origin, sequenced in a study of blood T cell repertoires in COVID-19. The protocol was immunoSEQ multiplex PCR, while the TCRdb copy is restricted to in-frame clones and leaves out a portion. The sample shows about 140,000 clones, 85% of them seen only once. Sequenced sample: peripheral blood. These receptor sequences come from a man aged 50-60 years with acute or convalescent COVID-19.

The CDR3: CASSISILSGRGSTDTQYF. The CDR3 DNA sequence: TGTGCCAGCAGCATATCCATCCTTAGCGGGAGGGGTTCCACAGATACGCAGTATTTT. This chain connects TRBV11-2 to TRBJ2-3; 11 bases align to TRBD2. Trimming cost V 5 bases and J 2 bases; bases outside gene matches: 15. The CDR3 is 19 residues long. Germline CDR1 SGHAT, CDR2 FQNNGV. The complete variable domain, with remaining parts taken from reference TRBV11-2 and TRBJ2-3, reads EAGVAQSPRYKIIEKRQSVAFWCNPISGHATLYWYQQILGQGPKLLIQFQNNGVVDDSQLPKDRFSAERLKGVDSTLKIQPAKLEDSAVYLCASSISILSGRGSTDTQYFGPGTRLTVL.

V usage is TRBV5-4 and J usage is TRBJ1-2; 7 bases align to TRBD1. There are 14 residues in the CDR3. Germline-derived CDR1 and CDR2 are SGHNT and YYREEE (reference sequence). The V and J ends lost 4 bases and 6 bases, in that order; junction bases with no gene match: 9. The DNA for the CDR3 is TGTGCCAGCAGCATAAACAGGGGCGAGGATGGCTACACCTTC. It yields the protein CASSINRGEDGYTF.

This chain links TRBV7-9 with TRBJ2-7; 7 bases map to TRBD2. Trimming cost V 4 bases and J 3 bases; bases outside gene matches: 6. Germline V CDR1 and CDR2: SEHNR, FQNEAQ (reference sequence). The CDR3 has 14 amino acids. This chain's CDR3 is CASSWGTIVYEQYF. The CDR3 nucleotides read TGTGCCAGCAGCTGGGGGACTATCGTCTACGAGCAGTACTTC.

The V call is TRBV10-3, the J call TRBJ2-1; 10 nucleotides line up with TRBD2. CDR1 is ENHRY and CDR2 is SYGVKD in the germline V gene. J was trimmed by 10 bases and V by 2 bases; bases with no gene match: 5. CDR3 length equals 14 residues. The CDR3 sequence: CAISEGLAVGEQFF. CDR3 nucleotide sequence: TGTGCCATCAGTGAGGGACTAGCGGTGGGGGAGCAGTTCTTC.

The CDR3 sequence: CATSDFGTNTGELFF. In nucleotides, the CDR3 is TGTGCCACCAGTGATTTTGGGACTAACACCGGGGAGCTGTTTTTT. The V and J genes are TRBV24-1 and TRBJ2-2; weak D call: TRBD2 (6 bases). CDR3 size: 15 residues. V dropped 1 base and J dropped 2 bases, with 7 bases sitting between them. Per germline, CDR1 KGHDR and CDR2 SFDVKD.

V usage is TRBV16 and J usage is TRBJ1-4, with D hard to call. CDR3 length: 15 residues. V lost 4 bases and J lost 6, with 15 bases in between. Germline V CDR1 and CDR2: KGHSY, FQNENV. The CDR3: CASSRSGSGYEKLFF. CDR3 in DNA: TGTGCCAGCAGCCGTTCGGGGTCAGGTTATGAAAAACTGTTTTTT.

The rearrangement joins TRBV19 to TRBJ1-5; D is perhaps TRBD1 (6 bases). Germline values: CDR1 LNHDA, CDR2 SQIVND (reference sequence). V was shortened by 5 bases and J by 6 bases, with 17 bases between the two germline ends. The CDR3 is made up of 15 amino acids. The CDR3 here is CASSSGGLKFQPQHF. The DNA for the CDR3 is TGTGCCAGTAGTTCGGGGGGGCTTAAGTTTCAGCCCCAGCATTTT.

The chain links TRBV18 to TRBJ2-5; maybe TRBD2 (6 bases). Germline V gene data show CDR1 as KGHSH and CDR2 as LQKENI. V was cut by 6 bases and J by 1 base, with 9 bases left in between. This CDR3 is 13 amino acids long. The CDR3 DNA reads TGTGCCAGCTCCGCGGGGATCCAAGAGACCCAGTACTTC. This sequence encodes CASSAGIQETQYF. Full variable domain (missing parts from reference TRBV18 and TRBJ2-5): NAGVMQNPRHLVRRRGQEARLRCSPMKGHSHVYWYRQLPEEGLKFMVYLQKENIIDESGMPKERFSAEFPKEGPSILRIQQVVRGDSAAYFCASSAGIQETQYFGPGTRLLVL.

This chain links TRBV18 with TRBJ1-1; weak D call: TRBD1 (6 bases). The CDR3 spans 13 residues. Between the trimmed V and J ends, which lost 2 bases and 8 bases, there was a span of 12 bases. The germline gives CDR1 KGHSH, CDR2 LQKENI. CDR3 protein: CASSPIGGIEAFF. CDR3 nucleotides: TGTGCCAGCTCACCAATTGGGGGCATCGAAGCTTTCTTT.

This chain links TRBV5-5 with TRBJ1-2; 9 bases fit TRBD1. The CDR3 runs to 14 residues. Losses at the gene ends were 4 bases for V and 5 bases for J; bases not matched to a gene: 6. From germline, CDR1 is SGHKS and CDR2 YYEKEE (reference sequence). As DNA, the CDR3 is TGTGCCAGCAGCCAGGGACAGGGAAGGTATGGCTACACCTTC. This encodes CASSQGQGRYGYTF. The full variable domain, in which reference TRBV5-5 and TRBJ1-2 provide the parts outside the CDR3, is DAGVTQSPTHLIKTRGQQVTLRCSPISGHKSVSWYQQVLGQGPQFIFQYYEKEERGRGNFPDRFSARQFPNYSSELNVNALLLGDSALYLCASSQGQGRYGYTFGSGTRLTVV.

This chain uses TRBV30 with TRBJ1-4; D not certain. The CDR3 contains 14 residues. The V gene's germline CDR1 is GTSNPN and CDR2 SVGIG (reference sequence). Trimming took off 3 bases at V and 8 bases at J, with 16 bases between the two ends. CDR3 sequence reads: CAWRLTSTREKLFF. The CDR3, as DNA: TGTGCCTGGAGGTTGACAAGCACAAGGGAAAAACTGTTTTTT.

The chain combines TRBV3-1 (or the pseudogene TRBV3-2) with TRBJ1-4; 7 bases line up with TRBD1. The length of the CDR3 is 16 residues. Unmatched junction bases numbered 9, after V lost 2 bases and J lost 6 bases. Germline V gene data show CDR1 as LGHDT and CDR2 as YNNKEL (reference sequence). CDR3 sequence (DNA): TGTGCCAGCAGCCAAAGGCTTCGACAGGGAGATGAAAAACTGTTTTTT. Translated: CASSQRLRQGDEKLFF.

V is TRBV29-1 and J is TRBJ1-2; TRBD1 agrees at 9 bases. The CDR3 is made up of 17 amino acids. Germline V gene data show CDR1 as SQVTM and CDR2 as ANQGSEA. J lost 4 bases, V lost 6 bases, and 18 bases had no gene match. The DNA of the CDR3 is TGCAGCGTCGCCCTCGGGACAGGGAGCTGGGGGCCCTATGGCTACACCTTC. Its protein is CSVALGTGSWGPYGYTF. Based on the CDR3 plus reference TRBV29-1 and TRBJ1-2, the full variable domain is SAVISQKPSRDICQRGTSLTIQCQVDSQVTMMFWYRQQPGQSLTLIATANQGSEATYESGFVIDKFPISRPNLTFSTLTVSNMSPEDSSIYLCSVALGTGSWGPYGYTFGSGTRLTVV.

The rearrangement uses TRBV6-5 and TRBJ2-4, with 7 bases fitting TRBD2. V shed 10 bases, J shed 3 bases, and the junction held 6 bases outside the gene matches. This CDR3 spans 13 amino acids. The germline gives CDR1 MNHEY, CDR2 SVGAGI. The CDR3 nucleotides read TGTGCCACCGTACGGGGGGTCAAAAACATTCAGTACTTC. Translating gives CATVRGVKNIQYF.